This TCR beta chain was captured in a study of Graves' ophthalmopathy and Graves' hyperthyroidism listed by TCRdb under 2018. For the study in its entirety: Peripheral blood was collected at initial diagnosis, prior to any treatment. To tell Graves' ophthalmopathy apart from Graves' hyperthyroidism, and to predict which patients would progress to ophthalmopathy, the study relied on TCR beta repertoire signatures. In total, approximately 130 blood samples were TCR-sequenced: around 42 ophthalmopathy, approximately 80 hyperthyroidism and about 17 hyperthyroidism-to-ophthalmopathy patients. To explore V-J signatures that distinguish ophthalmopathy from hyperthyroidism, a discovery set of 100 patients was enrolled, made up of 40 to 45 with ophthalmopathy and some 56 with stable hyperthyroidism. The independent validation cohort included some 19 hyperthyroidism patients plus 17 patients who later progressed from hyperthyroidism to ophthalmopathy. In roughly six hyperthyroidism patients, T-cell repertoires of thyroid tissue and blood were compared. Following sample collection, hyperthyroidism patients were given methimazole at a starting dose of 30 mg daily, and ophthalmopathy patients were given high-dose intravenous methylprednisolone. The 100 discovery patients were randomly divided into training and test sets at a 7:3 ratio.

The research as a whole found: In cross-validation, the 13-signature model distinguished ophthalmopathy from stable hyperthyroidism with approximately 90% sensitivity and nearly 82% specificity, and in the test set the corresponding values were roughly 78% and 74%. Sample size was not predetermined statistically, and investigators were not blinded to group allocation. Most expanded thyroid clonotypes with frequency above 0.001 were also detected in blood, suggesting blood repertoires may reflect the thyroid immune response. In validation, the model predicted ophthalmopathy progression with over 60% sensitivity and about 77% specificity; 12 predicted patients were CT-confirmed with GO in a median of approximately 6.5 months.

For repertoire sequencing, the TCR beta CDR3 regions were amplified from RNA transcripts. The first round was an RT-PCR using HTBI primers with the Qiagen OneStep RT-PCR kit, and this first round was followed by a second-round multiplex PCR, then size selection and purification. The libraries underwent paired-end sequencing with 100 bp reads on an Illumina HiSeq2000. For the original study's pipeline: SOAPnuke was used to process the reads, throwing out any read that had adapters, had uncalled bases, had a mean Phred below 15, or lacked an exact constant-primer or identifier match. COPE v1.2.5 was used to merge high-quality paired reads. Clonotypes were defined as unique nucleotide sequences and were aligned to IMGT TRB V, D and J references using MiTCR v1.1. The analysis was limited to V-J combinations with a frequency above 0.0001, which together covered more than 99% of repertoires. For each V-J combination, a TCR clonal expansion and chaos score was defined as the ratio of F50 clonal expansion to chaos observed in the TCRdist matrix. Welch's t-statistics and random forest were used to reduce features to about 14 V-J combinations, which were fed into a naive Bayes classifier. The similarity between thyroid and blood repertoires was quantified using the Morisita-Horn index. TCRdb applied fastp at Q25 and MiXCR to the public reads, then kept only in-frame beta chains. Each CDR3 protein gets just one entry, which takes the most common genes and DNA from the rows behind it. TCRdb, not the authors, supplied the V and J calls. This sample has about half a million distinct CDR3 sequences in its table, and approximately 14% of those were observed once. Around 9.8% of the sample is taken by the ten largest.

As for this clonotype: The specificity of this receptor is unknown. No base quality values were provided; no much bigger clone lies one nucleotide off.

The CDR3 sequence holds 14 residues, the cysteine and phenylalanine included. The sequence is cut down to CDR3 DNA, 42 bases in frame from base 1. CDR1 SGDLS and CDR2 YYNGEE were looked up in the germline V gene. Cut back by 1 base and 1 base, the V and J ends lie 5 bases apart. Patients with ophthalmopathy had moderately to severely active disease, with a Clinical Activity Score of 3 or more, a NOSPECS grade of 4 or more, and a disease duration of less than 3 months. Patients were excluded if they had other autoimmune diseases, uncontrolled infections, pregnancy or lactation. Diagnosis was based on clinical symptoms, serum thyroxine, TRAb, thyroid ultrasound and orbital computed tomography. Using Ficoll-Paque density gradient centrifugation, PBMCs were isolated from over 8.5 ml of fresh peripheral blood. Total RNA was extracted using Trizol reagent, and RNA quality was checked on an Agilent 2100 Bioanalyzer.

This chain is built from TRBV9 and TRBJ2-2; the D gene lacks a confident call. The source of this sequence is a woman in her thirties with Graves' ophthalmopathy. Donor details come from another sample of the same person, matched by shared clones. Sequencing was performed on blood. At the DNA level, the sequence is TGTGCCAGCAGCGTAATGGAGAACACCGGGGAGCTGTTTTTT. Its translation reads: CASSVMENTGELFF. With all but the CDR3 taken from the reference TRBV9 and TRBJ2-2 genes, the full variable domain is: DSGVTQTPKHLITATGQRVTLRCSPRSGDLSVYWYQQSLDQGLQFLIQYYNGEERAKGNILERFSAQQFPDLHSELNLSSLELGDSALYFCASSVMENTGELFFGEGSRLTVL.